This T cell receptor beta chain was identified in a study of shared clonotypes between healthy human individuals. Only in-frame clones appear in the TCRdb table, and some are missing; sequencing was by immunoSEQ multiplex PCR. Of fewer than 600,000 clones in the sample, 75% to 85% were seen once. Germline CDR1 LGHNA, CDR2 YNFKEQ. This CDR3 comprises 17 residues. Germline trimming cut 1 base from V and 1 base from J; bases unmatched to any gene: 8. The TCR originated in a woman aged 40 to 49 in good health. Some clones in this sample may be carry-over from other donors' samples. The sample comprised PBMCs. The chain uses TRBV4-2 and TRBJ2-5; 8 bases are a match to TRBD2. CDR3 sequence reads: CASSQVSSSGGQETQYF. The CDR3 DNA reads TGTGCCAGCAGCCAAGTCTCCTCAAGCGGGGGCCAAGAGACCCAGTACTTC.